Listed below are T cell receptor beta chains from one sample, sequenced in a study of a mutant IDH1 vaccine in newly diagnosed glioma. Clones were read by immunoSEQ multiplex PCR, and TCRdb kept only the in-frame ones, dropping some. The sample holds roughly 32,000 clones, 82% seen once. What these receptors recognize is not known. Source: PBMCs, taken from a glioma patient whose treatment included an IDH1 peptide vaccine. The receptors come from a woman between 18 and 29 years old with glioma. The CDR3 runs from the conserved cysteine through the conserved F or W. Clone sizes are given selectively: once, few, many, or a class where the clone is expanded.

size,J,V,length,CDR3
few,TRBJ2-2,TRBV19,17,CASSKGGPATNTGELFF
NA,TRBJ2-5,TRBV2,12,CASSEDWGTQYF
NA,TRBJ1-5,TRBV4-1,15,CASSQGAAVGEPQHF
NA,TRBJ2-1,TRBV5-4,14,CASSWEGGYNEQFF
NA,TRBJ2-2,TRBV19,15,CASSQTGDNTGELFF
NA,TRBJ2-3,TRBV11-2,16,CASSLVSTRKTDTQYF
NA,TRBJ2-3,TRBV4-1,14,CASSPPRSTDTQYF
NA,TRBJ2-3,TRBV10-3,14,CAISESIGRSKGIF
NA,TRBJ1-1,TRBV7-9,15,CASSRGQGEMDEAFF
NA,TRBJ2-7,TRBV28,16,CASSLYSGTGTYEQYF
NA,TRBJ1-1,TRBV25-1,14,CASGDPGLGTEAFF
NA,TRBJ1-2,TRBV19,18,CASSIDRFPGTGGEFYTF
NA,TRBJ1-5,TRBV2,15,CASSAADSNNQPQHF
once,TRBJ2-5,TRBV18,15,CASSPWRVGEETQYF
NA,TRBJ2-7,TRBV29-1,13,CSAEKDESYEQYF
NA,TRBJ2-1,TRBV5-6,14,CASSLVGRANEQFF
few,TRBJ1-1,TRBV28,14,CASSYGGQGTEAFF
NA,TRBJ2-3,TRBV30,14,CAWMAGDRTDTQYF
few,TRBJ2-1,TRBV18,13,CASSFLGVDEQFF
NA,TRBJ1-4,TRBV5-6,15,CASSLNGPGYEKLFF
NA,TRBJ1-5,TRBV7-2,13,CASSLEKGQPQHF
NA,TRBJ1-5,TRBV5-6,16,CASSLMHTGGKQPQHF
NA,TRBJ1-5,TRBV6-1,14,CASRPFGQGQPQHF
NA,TRBJ2-7,TRBV7-2,15,CASSFTGFVGYEQYF
NA,TRBJ2-2,TRBV5-4,16,CASRPGQGAFGGELFF
NA,TRBJ1-2,TRBV4-2,15,CASSQPEVSWSGYTF
NA,TRBJ1-5,TRBV19,14,CASSWENSNQPQHF
NA,TRBJ2-7,TRBV11-3,12,CASSLAVYEQYF
NA,TRBJ2-5,TRBV12-5,22,CASGFLGDLRPGLAGVGETQYF
NA,TRBJ1-2,TRBV5-1,14,CARHGGLPNYGYTF
NA,TRBJ2-5,TRBV27,16,CASSLLSGAYQETQYF
few,TRBJ2-3,TRBV15,16,CATSRVGQGGGDTQYF
NA,TRBJ2-1,TRBV19,19,CASSISGLAGARSYNEQFF
few,TRBJ2-3,TRBV29-1,12,CSMSGSTDTQYF
NA,TRBJ2-7,TRBV7-9,14,CASSLEGSFYEQYF
NA,TRBJ2-7,TRBV27,13,CASSTLGGYEQYF
NA,TRBJ2-2,TRBV25-1,15,CASSVANIRTGELFF